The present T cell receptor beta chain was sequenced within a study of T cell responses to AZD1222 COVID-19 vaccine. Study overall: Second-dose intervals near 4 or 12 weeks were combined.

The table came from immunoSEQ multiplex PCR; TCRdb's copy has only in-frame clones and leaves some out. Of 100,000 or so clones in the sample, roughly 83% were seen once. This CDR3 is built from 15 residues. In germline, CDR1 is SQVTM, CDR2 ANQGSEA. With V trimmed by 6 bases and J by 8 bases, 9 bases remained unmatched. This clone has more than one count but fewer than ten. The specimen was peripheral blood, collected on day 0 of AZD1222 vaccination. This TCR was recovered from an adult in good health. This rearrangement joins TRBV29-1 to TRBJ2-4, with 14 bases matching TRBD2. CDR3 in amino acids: CSVPAGTSGSYIQYF. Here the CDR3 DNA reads TGCAGCGTACCGGCCGGGACTAGCGGGAGTTACATTCAGTACTTC.